Given below is one TCR beta chain in context. The V and J ends lost 5 bases and 6 bases respectively, with 14 bases between them. CDR3 length equals 14 residues. Germline-derived CDR1 and CDR2 are SGHAT and FQNNGV. In the authors' workflow: Amplification of reference gene primers provided the estimated nucleated cell counts. The assay was immunoSEQ multiplex PCR, and TCRdb's table has in-frame clones only and misses some. V and J calls and clone size follow that table, whereas D and trimming were derived from the DNA. The sample carries roughly 49,000 clones, about nine tenths recorded once. This record comes from a study of blood T cell repertoires in COVID-19. Study at large: Italy, Spain and the United States were the sources of the convalescent and acute COVID-19 samples. PBMCs, B-cell-depleted T cells, or T cells were the source of the cDNA or gDNA that made up the material.

This TCR derives from a man in his fifties or sixties with active COVID-19. Material for sequencing was peripheral blood. V is TRBV11-2 and J is TRBJ2-1; the D gene is possibly TRBD2 (6 bases). The CDR3 protein is CASSPGTSPNEQFF. The CDR3 nucleotides read TGTGCCAGCAGCCCTGGGACTTCTCCCAATGAGCAGTTCTTC.